A selection of T cell receptor beta chains follows, all from one sample in a study of cytomegalovirus exposure and HLA in healthy donors. Libraries were prepared by immunoSEQ multiplex PCR; TCRdb keeps only in-frame clonotypes and omits some of them. This sample has approximately 79,000 clones, with 60% to 85% found just once. The sequencing input was PBMCs. The source of these receptors is a man aged 35 to 55 in good health and CMV-seronegative. Each CDR3 is given with its conserved first and last residue. Fields, in order: V gene, J gene, CDR3 protein.

TRBV18	TRBJ1-3	CASSPRVGTAGNTIYF
TRBV30	TRBJ1-3	CAGSGHSEGNTIYF
TRBV4-1	TRBJ2-1	CASSQDAAGDRNEQFF
TRBV29-1	TRBJ1-2	CSALTGTLGYGYTF
TRBV7-9	TRBJ2-5	CASSFRGYETQYF
TRBV10-3	TRBJ2-1	CAISESIGGGYNEQFF
TRBV14	TRBJ2-1	CASSQVNTNNEQFF
TRBV6-6	TRBJ1-2	CASSAQGGVYGYTF
TRBV6-4	TRBJ2-1	CASSETELAGGSYNEQFF
TRBV4-1	TRBJ1-4	CASRGDSGGEKLFF
TRBV28	TRBJ2-5	CASLGTAAGAQYF
TRBV7-9	TRBJ1-5	CASSKDRENQPQHF
TRBV27	TRBJ2-1	CASSLTLAGAYNEQFF
TRBV28	TRBJ1-5	CASPPTGLPDSNQPQHF
TRBV7-6	TRBJ2-1	CASSELAGGRNEQFF
TRBV7-2	-	CASSLDQTTYEQYF
TRBV19	TRBJ2-3	CASSIGLADTQYF
TRBV6-4	TRBJ2-1	CASSELAGNYNEQFF